The clone carrying this T cell receptor beta chain was seen only a few times. TCRdb used MiXCR to reprocess the RT-PCR reads, holding one entry per CDR3 protein. The sample lists approximately 200,000 distinct CDR3 sequences, over 30% seen once, with approximately 10% in the top ten. This specimen comes from a study of patients and donors after allogeneic stem cell transplantation. Between the trimmed V and J ends, which lost 6 bases and 1 base, there was a span of 12 bases. The CDR3 sequence is 14 residues long. Sequencing input: blood, either unsorted or a sorted T cell fraction (not recorded which). The sequence was collected from a human donor who was either an allogeneic HSCT recipient or a stem cell or donor lymphocyte infusion donor (not recorded which). It is not recorded whose cells these are; they may come from a transplant donor. The gene calls are TRBV12-3 or TRBV12-4 and TRBJ1-1, with D uncertain. CDR3 nucleotides: TGTGCCAGCAGCCCCGAAGGTGGGAACACTGAAGCTTTCTTT. This codes for CASSPEGGNTEAFF.